This TCR beta chain was retrieved from a study of blood T cell repertoires in COVID-19. For the study at large: Researchers got acute and convalescent COVID-19 samples from the United States, Italy and Spain.

Trimming took off 1 base at V and 6 bases at J, with 13 bases between the two ends. The germline CDR1 and CDR2 sequences are SGHAT and FQNNGV. The CDR3 spans 15 residues. Per the original data handling: Nucleated cell number was recorded as an estimate derived from reference gene primer amplification. TCRdb's copy holds only in-frame clones and misses some; the assay was immunoSEQ multiplex PCR. The V and J calls and the clone size are those of that table, but D and trimming were determined from the DNA. Of about 44,000 clones listed, under 90% are singletons. This chain connects TRBV11-2 to TRBJ2-1; tentative D call: TRBD2 (6 bases). The sequence was obtained from a woman between 70 and 85 years old with acute or convalescent COVID-19. Specimen: peripheral blood. CDR3 bases: TGTGCCAGCAGCTTAGGGACGGGACTCCTCAATGAGCAGTTCTTC. It codes for CASSLGTGLLNEQFF.